This T cell receptor (beta chain) was identified during a study of T cell responses to AZD1222 COVID-19 vaccine. Findings and limits, study-wide: Repertoire sampling occurred only after the peak T cell response. Only a handful of AZD1222 recipients, more than 5 in all, had baseline seropositivity.

V gave up 3 bases and J gave up 6 bases, with 6 bases separating them. The CDR3 covers 13 residues. CDR1 is SGHTA, CDR2 FQGNSA, per germline. Data came from immunoSEQ multiplex PCR; TCRdb stores just in-frame clones and leaves some out. The profile covers roughly 130,000 clones, with 75% to 90% appearing a single time and around 3.1% taken by the ten largest. As concerns this clone: Its antigen is as yet unknown.

The TCR originated in an adult in good health. V is TRBV7-2 and J is TRBJ1-6, with D tentatively TRBD1 (5 bases). The sequencing here drew on peripheral blood, taken on day 0 of AZD1222 vaccination. CDR3 sequence (DNA): TGTGCCAGCAGCTTGACAGTTAATTCACCCCTCCACTTT. This codes for CASSLTVNSPLHF.